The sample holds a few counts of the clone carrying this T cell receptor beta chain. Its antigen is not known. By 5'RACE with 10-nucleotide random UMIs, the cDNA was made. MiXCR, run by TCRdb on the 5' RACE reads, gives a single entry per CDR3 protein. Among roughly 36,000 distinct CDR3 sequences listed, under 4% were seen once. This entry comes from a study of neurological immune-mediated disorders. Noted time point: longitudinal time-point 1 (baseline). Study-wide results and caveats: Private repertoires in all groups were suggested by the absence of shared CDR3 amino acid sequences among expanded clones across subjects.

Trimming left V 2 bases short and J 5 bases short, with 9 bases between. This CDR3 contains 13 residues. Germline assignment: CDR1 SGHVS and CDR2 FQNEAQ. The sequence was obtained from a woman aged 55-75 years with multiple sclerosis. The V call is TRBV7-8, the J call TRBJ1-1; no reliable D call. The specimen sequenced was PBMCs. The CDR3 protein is CASSLWQRTEAFF. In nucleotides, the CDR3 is TGTGCCAGCAGCTTATGGCAGAGGACTGAAGCTTTCTTT.